One sample yielded the 31 T cell receptor beta chains listed below, sequenced in a study of T-cell memory formation after mild COVID-19. Via MiXCR, TCRdb re-called the 5' RACE reads, giving one row per CDR3 protein. The table has more than 15,000 distinct CDR3 sequences, around 25% seen once. Sequencing was carried out using PBMCs or a T cell subset sorted from them (not recorded which). The receptors here all came from a young man who had mild COVID-19 (a few samples of this study predate the infection). Cell type and time point are not known.

This clonotype was recorded at least ten times. The chain employs TRBV6-2 or TRBV6-3 and TRBJ2-2; D gene uncertain. V shed 7 bases and J shed 5 bases, with 8 bases lying between them. The CDR3 contains 12 residues. Per germline, CDR1 MNHEY and CDR2 SVGEGT. The CDR3 is CASNHQTGELFF. The CDR3 nucleotides read TGTGCCAGCAATCACCAAACCGGGGAGCTGTTTTTT.

This clonotype was picked up many times. The V and J genes are TRBV7-2 and TRBJ1-5; D uncertain. Per germline, CDR1 SGHTA and CDR2 FQGNSA. This CDR3 spans 15 amino acids. V was clipped by 1 base and J by 6 bases, with 13 bases between them. In DNA form, the CDR3 reads TGTGCCAGCAGCTTAGTCCTAACGGGGATTCAGCCCCAGCATTTT. The encoded protein is CASSLVLTGIQPQHF.

This clonotype was detected a few times. This may come from a read error, since a much larger clone is one base off. The CDR3: CASSPQPGRAEHNEQFF. CDR3 nucleotide sequence: TGTGCCAGCAGCCCCCAACCGGGACGAGCGGAACACAATGAGCAGTTCTTC. The V and J genes are TRBV7-3 and TRBJ2-1; perhaps D is TRBD1 or TRBD2 (5 bases each). This CDR3 contains 17 residues. The germline CDR1 and CDR2 sequences are SGHTA and FQGTGA. Between the trimmed V and J ends, which lost 5 bases and 5 bases, there was a span of 22 bases.

In its sample, this clonotype was seen many times. This chain links TRBV9 with TRBJ1-2; D unclear. V shed 4 bases and J shed 0 bases, with 7 bases lying between them. Germline V gives CDR1 SGDLS, CDR2 YYNGEE. This CDR3 comprises 13 residues. The CDR3 protein is CASSHGTNYGYTF. CDR3 in DNA: TGTGCCAGCAGCCACGGGACTAACTATGGCTACACCTTC.

Turning to this clonotype: At one end, the junction sequence differs from germline, possibly due to a read error. This chain links TRBV7-7 with TRBJ2-1, with TRBD1 as a possible D gene (7 bases). The CDR3 sequence is 13 residues long. Germline V CDR1 and CDR2: SSHAT, FNYEAQ (reference sequence). This CDR3 is CASSSGGSDEQFF. CDR3 DNA sequence: TGTGCTAGCAGCTCAGGGGGGAGTGATGAGCAGTTCTTC.

This clonotype was picked up many times. The chain couples TRBV12-3 or TRBV12-4 to TRBJ1-6, with TRBD1 matching 10 bases. Germline trimming cut 7 bases from V and 9 bases from J; bases unmatched to any gene: 6. This CDR3 spans 14 amino acids. The CDR3 sequence: CASTLDRGFSPLHF. In DNA form, the CDR3 reads TGTGCCAGCACCCTGGACAGGGGGTTTTCACCCCTCCACTTT.

J is TRBJ2-1 and V is TRBV12-3 or TRBV12-4; 7 positions agree with TRBD1. Losses at the gene ends were 0 bases for V and 9 bases for J; bases not matched to a gene: 2. The CDR3 has 13 residues. CDR3 in amino acids: CASSLAHRGEQFF. The CDR3 coding sequence is TGTGCCAGCAGTTTAGCCCACAGGGGTGAGCAGTTCTTC.

The gene calls are TRBV14 and TRBJ1-1, with D maybe TRBD1 (5 bases). Trimming left V 3 bases short and J 5 bases short, with 19 bases between. The CDR3 spans 16 residues. Germline-derived CDR1 and CDR2 are SGHDN and FVKESK. The CDR3 bases are TGTGCCAGCAGCCACCTGATCCGGGACGAGTTTACTGAAGCTTTCTTT. Its translation is CASSHLIRDEFTEAFF.

J is TRBJ1-2 and V is TRBV4-1; 11 bases align to TRBD1. Germline loops: CDR1 MGHRA, CDR2 YSYEKL. The CDR3 totals 14 residues. V lost 1 base, J lost 7 bases, and 2 bases stayed unmatched. In DNA, the CDR3 is TGCGCCAGCAGCCAAGCGGGACAGGGGGGTGGCTACACCTTC. It is translated as CASSQAGQGGGYTF.

This clonotype was counted between two and nine times. V gene TRBV12-3 or TRBV12-4 combines with J gene TRBJ1-1; D ambiguous. V lost 4 bases to trimming and J lost 1 base, with 7 bases between them. The CDR3 is 13 amino acids. The CDR3 loop reads CASSWGRNTEAFF. The CDR3 DNA follows: TGTGCCAGCAGTTGGGGTAGGAACACTGAAGCTTTCTTT.

This clonotype appeared many times. This chain uses TRBV7-2 with TRBJ2-7; D possibly corresponds to TRBD2 (6 bases). V was shortened by 5 bases and J by 0 bases, with 14 bases between the two germline ends. Germline V gene sequence: CDR1 SGHTA, CDR2 FQGNSA. This CDR3 is built from 15 residues. The CDR3 protein is CASSRPGLGSYEQYF. For the CDR3, the DNA is TGTGCCAGCAGCCGGCCGGGACTTGGCTCCTACGAGCAGTACTTC.

The table lists this clonotype with a few counts. J is TRBJ1-1 and V is TRBV5-1; D gene uncertain. Trimming removed 0 bases from V and 5 bases from J, with 5 bases in between. The CDR3 is made up of 12 amino acids. Germline assignment: CDR1 SGHRS and CDR2 YFSETQ. CDR3 loop: CASSLGRTEAFF. The CDR3 nucleotides read TGCGCCAGCAGCTTGGGGAGGACTGAAGCTTTCTTT.

The chain couples TRBV5-1 to TRBJ2-2; D gene unclear. The CDR3 loop spans 13 amino acids. The germline V gene has CDR1 SGHRS and CDR2 YFSETQ. V was pared by 0 bases and J by 3 bases, with 3 bases between. The CDR3 protein is CASSLDHTGELFF. The CDR3 DNA reads TGCGCCAGCAGCTTGGATCACACCGGGGAGCTGTTTTTT.

In this sample, this clonotype turned up many times. The chain carries TRBV7-2 and TRBJ2-5; 13 nucleotides match TRBD2. V trimming: 1 base; J trimming: 3 bases; junction bases outside the gene matches: 2. The CDR3 consists of 16 residues. The germline V gene has CDR1 SGHTA and CDR2 FQGNSA. CDR3 loop: CASSLVLAGGKETQYF. The CDR3 bases are TGTGCCAGCAGCTTAGTACTAGCGGGGGGGAAAGAGACCCAGTACTTC.

This clonotype was seen many times. The chain is built from TRBV9 and TRBJ2-3; D is unresolved. In germline, CDR1 is SGDLS, CDR2 YYNGEE. The CDR3 spans 14 residues. Trimming left V 6 bases short and J 0 bases short, with 11 bases between. CDR3 bases: TGTGCCAGCACCGTCTACGCTAGCACAGATACGCAGTATTTT. This gives the protein CASTVYASTDTQYF.

The rearrangement joins TRBV9 to TRBJ2-1; D gene ambiguous. Per the germline V gene, CDR1 is SGDLS and CDR2 is YYNGEE. The germline V and J ends were trimmed by 3 bases and 9 bases, with 22 bases remaining between them. The CDR3 runs 16 residues. CDR3 residues: CASSDPLSVDGAEQFF. CDR3 bases: TGTGCCAGCAGCGACCCCTTGTCGGTCGATGGTGCTGAGCAGTTCTTC.

The chain has TRBV19 and TRBJ2-1; 11 bases fit TRBD2. After removal of 7 bases from V and 4 bases from J, the junction contained 12 bases not matched to a gene. The CDR3 consists of 17 residues. Germline CDR1 is LNHDA and CDR2 is SQIVND (reference sequence). CDR3 DNA sequence: TGTGCCAGTATTGCTAGCGGGAGGTTCGCAGAGTACAATGAGCAGTTCTTC. Its protein product is CASIASGRFAEYNEQFF.

The gene calls are TRBV15 and TRBJ1-4; no clear D. Germline V gene data show CDR1 as LNHNV and CDR2 as YYDKDF (reference sequence). The CDR3 length is 14 residues. V was clipped by 1 base and J by 6 bases, with 9 bases between them. The CDR3 reads CATSRGSVDEKLFF. The CDR3 nucleotides read TGTGCCACCAGCAGAGGCAGCGTAGATGAAAAACTGTTTTTT. Using reference TRBV15 and TRBJ1-4 for the parts outside the CDR3, the full variable domain is DAMVIQNPRYQVTQFGKPVTLSCSQTLNHNVMYWYQQKSSQAPKLLFHYYDKDFNNEADTPDNFQSRRPNTSFCFLDIRSPGLGDTAMYLCATSRGSVDEKLFFGSGTQLSVL.

Ten or more counts support this clonotype. The rearrangement links TRBV7-9 to TRBJ2-3, with D unclear. Trimming stripped 5 bases from V and 2 bases from J, with 17 bases between. The germline gives CDR1 SEHNR, CDR2 FQNEAQ (reference sequence). The CDR3 runs 16 residues. The CDR3 sequence is CASSLIGPSYTDTQYF. The CDR3 DNA reads as TGTGCCAGCAGCCTGATCGGGCCTTCCTACACAGATACGCAGTATTTT.

Many counts were recorded for this clonotype. A read error may produce the germline difference seen at one junction end. The chain combines TRBV9 with TRBJ2-5; no clear D gene. CDR3 length: 15 amino acids. Germline CDR1 is SGDLS and CDR2 is YYNGEE. The CDR3 coding sequence is TGTGCCAGCACCGTAGGGTGGGCTAGAGGAGAGACCCAGTACTTC. This sequence encodes CASTVGWARGETQYF.

This clonotype has only a few counts. The chain is built from TRBV6-2 or TRBV6-3 and TRBJ2-7, with a possible D match to TRBD1 (6 bases). Germline V CDR1 and CDR2: MNHEY, SVGEGT. V lost 5 bases and J 7 bases, leaving 9 bases between the germline ends. This CDR3 spans 11 amino acids. The CDR3 sequence: CASSQGREQYF. The CDR3 region has the DNA TGTGCCAGCAGTCAGGGGCGGGAGCAGTACTTC.

This clonotype was observed at least ten times. The chain uses TRBV7-9 and TRBJ2-5; 7 nucleotides agree with TRBD1. Germline values: CDR1 SEHNR, CDR2 FQNEAQ (reference sequence). The CDR3 loop spans 15 amino acids. J lost 1 base, V lost 2 bases, and 4 bases had no gene match. The CDR3, as DNA: TGTGCCAGCAGCTTACCGGACAGGAGCCAAGAGACCCAGTACTTC. Protein: CASSLPDRSQETQYF.

V is TRBV5-1 and J is TRBJ2-3, with 8 bases identical to TRBD2. Germline values: CDR1 SGHRS, CDR2 YFSETQ. J lost 2 bases, V lost 0 bases, and 11 bases had no gene match. The CDR3 has 18 amino acids. DNA of the CDR3: TGCGCCAGCAGCTTGGCCGGGGGAGCGGGGGTTACCACAGATACGCAGTATTTT. Translation: CASSLAGGAGVTTDTQYF.

In this sample, this clonotype turned up many times. The V gene is TRBV7-9, the J gene TRBJ2-2; the D gene is possibly TRBD1 (6 bases). V shed 4 bases and J shed 5 bases, with 20 bases lying between them. The germline gives CDR1 SEHNR, CDR2 FQNEAQ (reference sequence). The CDR3 is 17 residues long. The CDR3 spells CASSSRGHPLSTGELFF. As DNA, the CDR3 is TGTGCCAGCAGCTCGAGGGGACACCCCCTTTCAACCGGGGAGCTGTTTTTT.

The V and J genes are TRBV29-1 and TRBJ2-7; 9 nucleotides match TRBD1. The CDR3 totals 14 residues. The germline CDR1 and CDR2 sequences are SQVTM and ANQGSEA. V was pared by 6 bases and J by 0 bases, with 6 bases of the junction left unmatched. The CDR3 loop is CSVETGQGSYEQYF. CDR3 nucleotides: TGCAGCGTAGAAACGGGACAGGGCTCCTACGAGCAGTACTTC.

The chain carries TRBV6-2 or TRBV6-3 and TRBJ2-7, with 8 positions matching TRBD1. The V gene end was trimmed by 6 bases and the J gene end by 1 base; junction bases not matched to a gene: 5. Looked up from germline, CDR1 is MNHEY and CDR2 is SVGEGT. The CDR3 loop spans 14 amino acids. The CDR3 DNA sequence: TGTGCCAGCAGCGGGACAGGCCCTTCCTACGAGCAGTACTTC. Its translation is CASSGTGPSYEQYF.

This clonotype was observed a few times. The chain is built from TRBV7-2 and TRBJ2-2, with D hard to call. Per germline, CDR1 SGHTA and CDR2 FQGNSA. Trimming shortened V by 1 base and J by 5 bases, and 14 bases separated the two germline ends. This CDR3 has 16 amino acids. This CDR3 is CASSLGQSLTTGELFF. For the CDR3, the DNA is TGTGCCAGCAGCTTAGGCCAAAGCCTCACGACCGGGGAGCTGTTTTTT.

This clonotype was detected ten times or more. This rearrangement joins TRBV7-2 to TRBJ2-3; TRBD2 agrees at 10 bases. Trimming at V came to 5 bases and at J to 2 bases, leaving 7 bases not matched to a gene. The CDR3 runs to 16 residues. Germline values: CDR1 SGHTA, CDR2 FQGNSA. The CDR3 loop reads CASSPGLAVHTDTQYF. CDR3 DNA: TGTGCCAGCAGCCCCGGACTAGCGGTACACACAGATACGCAGTATTTT.

This clonotype occurred many times. The chain is built from TRBV7-9 and TRBJ2-3; no reliable D call. Per germline, CDR1 SEHNR and CDR2 FQNEAQ (reference sequence). With 5 bases removed from V and 0 bases from J, the gap between germline ends came to 9 bases. The CDR3 sequence is 14 residues long. The CDR3: CASSRRSSTDTQYF. The CDR3 coding sequence is TGTGCCAGCAGCCGGCGGTCTAGCACAGATACGCAGTATTTT.

This clonotype was counted a few times. The gene calls are TRBV7-9 and TRBJ2-5; D may match TRBD1 or TRBD2 (6 bases each). The V gene's germline CDR1 is SEHNR and CDR2 FQNEAQ (reference sequence). There are 17 residues in the CDR3. V was clipped by 5 bases and J by 5 bases, with 24 bases between them. CDR3 sequence: CASSVQGGKSSSETQYF. The CDR3 DNA follows: TGTGCCAGCAGCGTCCAAGGGGGGAAATCGTCGTCGGAGACCCAGTACTTC.

This clonotype was seen at least ten times. This chain joins TRBV7-2 and TRBJ2-5; 7 bases align to TRBD2. The germline CDR1 and CDR2 sequences are SGHTA and FQGNSA. The CDR3 has 16 residues. Germline trimming cut 2 bases from V and 1 base from J; bases unmatched to any gene: 7. The CDR3: CASSLPAGKLQETQYF. In DNA, the CDR3 is TGTGCCAGCAGCTTACCAGCGGGGAAACTCCAAGAGACCCAGTACTTC.